These 23 T cell receptor beta chains originate from one sample sequenced in a study of shared clonotypes between healthy human individuals. Here immunoSEQ multiplex PCR was the method, and the copy in TCRdb shows in-frame clones only, minus some. The top ten clones hold roughly 0.36% of a sample with more than 2,000,000 clones, 80% to 95% of them seen once. Sequenced input: naive CD4+ T cells from PBMCs. Subset here: CD45RA+ positively selected. Every receptor here comes from a man between 18 and 29 years old in good health. Some clones in this sample may be carry-over from other donors' samples.

The genes are TRBV2 and TRBJ1-2; D is possibly TRBD1 (5 bases). V was pared by 5 bases and J by 0 bases, with 13 bases between. This CDR3 region has 15 residues. Germline-derived CDR1 and CDR2 are SNHLY and FYNNEI. For the CDR3, the DNA is TGTGCCAGCAGTCCTACAGGCCTCCCTAACTATGGCTACACCTTC. This translates into CASSPTGLPNYGYTF. Based on the CDR3 plus reference TRBV2 and TRBJ1-2, the full variable domain is EPEVTQTPSHQVTQMGQEVILRCVPISNHLYFYWYRQILGQKVEFLVSFYNNEISEKSEIFDDQFSVERPDGSNFTLKIRSTKLEDSAMYFCASSPTGLPNYGYTFGSGTRLTVV.

The chain combines TRBV15 with TRBJ1-5, with 10 nucleotides matching TRBD1. V lost 1 base and J lost 6; bases outside the gene matches: 9. This CDR3 has 17 residues. CDR1 is LNHNV and CDR2 is YYDKDF in the germline V gene (reference sequence). The chain's CDR3 is CATSRGGTGDGGQPQHF. CDR3 bases: TGTGCCACCAGCAGAGGAGGGACAGGGGATGGCGGTCAGCCCCAGCATTTT.

This rearrangement joins TRBV5-1 to TRBJ2-7; possibly TRBD1 or TRBD2 for D (5 bases each). The CDR3 runs 15 residues. The V gene's germline CDR1 is SGHRS and CDR2 YFSETQ. Trimming took off 3 bases at V and 2 bases at J, with 15 bases between the two ends. CDR3 sequence (DNA): TGCGCCAGCAGCTCCCCCGGGACCACAACCTACGAGCAGTACTTC. This translates into CASSSPGTTTYEQYF.

The J gene is TRBJ2-5, the V gene TRBV2; no definite D call. This CDR3 is built from 13 residues. Trimming stripped 7 bases from V and 4 bases from J, with 13 bases between. Germline lookup yields CDR1 SNHLY and CDR2 FYNNEI. The CDR3 here is CASKKGRAETQYF. The CDR3, as DNA: TGTGCCAGCAAAAAAGGTCGGGCAGAGACCCAGTACTTC. Complete variable domain (other parts from reference TRBV2 and TRBJ2-5): EPEVTQTPSHQVTQMGQEVILRCVPISNHLYFYWYRQILGQKVEFLVSFYNNEISEKSEIFDDQFSVERPDGSNFTLKIRSTKLEDSAMYFCASKKGRAETQYFGPGTRLLVL.

Note on this clone: At one end, the junction sequence differs from germline, possibly due to a read error. The gene calls are TRBV11-2 and TRBJ2-7; 7 bases are a match to TRBD2. The CDR3 extends over 15 amino acids. Germline-derived CDR1 and CDR2 are SGHAT and FQNNGV. The CDR3: CASSLGAGATYKQYF. The CDR3 DNA sequence: TGTGCCAGCAGCTTAGGTGCGGGAGCCACCTACAAGCAGTACTTC. Combining the CDR3 with reference TRBV11-2 and TRBJ2-7 gives the whole variable domain EAGVAQSPRYKIIEKRQSVAFWCNPISGHATLYWYQQILGQGPKLLIQFQNNGVVDDSQLPKDRFSAERLKGVDSTLKIQPAKLEDSAVYLCASSLGAGATYKQYFGPGTRLTVT.

The DNA of the CDR3 is TGTGCCAGCAGCAGAATACCGGGGGCCCAGTACTTC. Translating gives CASSRIPGAQYF. The rearrangement joins TRBV5-4 to TRBJ2-5, with D maybe TRBD2 (6 bases). Germline V gene lookup returns CDR1 SGHNT and CDR2 YYREEE (reference sequence). Trimming pared 4 bases from V and 9 bases from J, leaving 13 bases between. The CDR3 loop spans 12 amino acids.

Only one count was recorded for this clone. This sequence joins TRBV7-9 and TRBJ1-2; TRBD1 might be the D (6 bases). Trimming took 0 bases from V and 4 from J, leaving 12 bases between them. Germline values: CDR1 SEHNR, CDR2 FQNEAQ (reference sequence). CDR3 length: 15 residues. The CDR3: CASSLATGRGYGYTF. The DNA for the CDR3 is TGTGCCAGCAGCTTAGCCACAGGGAGGGGCTATGGCTACACCTTC.

CDR3 bases: TGTGCCACCTTCGGACAGCTGAACACTGAAGCTTTCTTT. Amino acids: CATFGQLNTEAFF. The V gene is TRBV19, the J gene TRBJ1-1, with a tentative D call TRBD1 (6 bases). The germline CDR1 and CDR2 sequences are LNHDA and SQIVND (reference sequence). The CDR3 spans 13 residues. V was pared by 10 bases and J by 0 bases, with 12 bases between.

V and J are TRBV7-2 and TRBJ2-5, with a weak D call TRBD2 (5 bases). V was trimmed by 9 bases and J by 2 bases, leaving 13 bases between them. The CDR3 runs to 13 residues. CDR1 and CDR2 from the germline V gene are SGHTA and FQGNSA. The CDR3 here is CASKRRPQETQYF. The CDR3 coding sequence is TGTGCCAGTAAGCGGAGACCGCAAGAGACCCAGTACTTC.

For the CDR3, the DNA is TGCAGCGTTGCCCCCTTAGGGGGGGGAACTGAAGCTTTCTTT. As protein: CSVAPLGGGTEAFF. The rearrangement uses TRBV29-1 and TRBJ1-1; tentative D call: TRBD1 (6 bases). CDR1 SQVTM and CDR2 ANQGSEA come from the germline V gene. With 4 bases removed from V and 5 bases from J, the gap between germline ends came to 17 bases. The CDR3 length is 14 residues.

The DNA for the CDR3 is TGCGCCAGCAGTGAAATCTCCAGGGGGGAAGCCCGGACTAGCGGGTCGCGAGATACGCAGTATTTT. Its protein is CASSEISRGEARTSGSRDTQYF. This sequence joins TRBV10-1 and TRBJ2-3, with 11 positions matching TRBD2. The CDR3 runs to 22 residues. J lost 5 bases, V lost 3 bases, and 25 bases had no gene match. Germline loops: CDR1 WNHNN, CDR2 SYGVQD (reference sequence).

The chain couples TRBV6-5 to TRBJ1-2; D call uncertain. V lost 5 bases, J lost 8 bases, and 12 bases lay in between. The CDR3 length is 12 residues. Germline V gives CDR1 MNHEY, CDR2 SVGAGI. CDR3 DNA: TGTGCCAGCAGTGCGACCACAAACGGCTACACCTTC. This codes for CASSATTNGYTF.

Note on this clone: This specimen includes other DNA sequences encoding the same CDR3. This rearrangement joins TRBV30 to TRBJ1-3; D call uncertain. V was clipped by 1 base and J by 4 bases, with 8 bases between them. CDR3 length: 13 amino acids. CDR1 GTSNPN and CDR2 SVGIG come from the germline V gene (reference sequence). The CDR3 sequence is CAWSAASGNTIYF. Written as DNA, the CDR3 is TGTGCCTGGAGTGCGGCATCCGGAAACACCATATATTTT.

V is TRBV15 and J is TRBJ2-3, with 9 bases identical to TRBD1. This CDR3 contains 16 residues. Germline values: CDR1 LNHNV, CDR2 YYDKDF (reference sequence). Trimming cost V 0 bases and J 4 bases; bases outside gene matches: 5. CDR3 in DNA: TGTGCCACCAGCAGAGATGGTAACAGGGGGCCAGATACGCAGTATTTT. Translation: CATSRDGNRGPDTQYF.

V is TRBV28 and J is TRBJ2-2, with 9 bases fitting TRBD1. The germline V gene encodes CDR1 MDHEN and CDR2 SYDVKM. V shed 2 bases and J 7 bases; nucleotides not matched to a gene: 8. The CDR3 is 16 residues long. The CDR3 DNA is TGTGCCAGCAGTTTAGGTGGGACAGGGTATAACGGGGAGCTGTTTTTT. Translated: CASSLGGTGYNGELFF.

CDR3 sequence reads: CASTRTSVGQETQYF. CDR3 DNA: TGTGCCAGCACCAGGACTAGCGTGGGCCAAGAGACCCAGTACTTC. The chain recombines TRBV21-1 with TRBJ2-5; the table's D call, TRBD2, has no DNA check behind it. TRBV21-1 is tagged as a pseudogene. This CDR3 region has 15 residues.

This clone came up once. CDR3 DNA: TGTGCCATCGGATTTAGCCCAGATACGCAGTATTTT. Protein sequence: CAIGFSPDTQYF. The chain joins TRBV10-3 to TRBJ2-3; D gene unclear. The germline CDR1 and CDR2 sequences are ENHRY and SYGVKD. V dropped 8 bases and J dropped 4 bases, with 10 bases sitting between them. The CDR3 loop spans 12 amino acids.

V gene TRBV25-1 combines with J gene TRBJ2-2; no clear D gene. The CDR3 loop spans 14 amino acids. V was shortened by 5 bases and J by 0 bases, with 7 bases between the two germline ends. Germline V CDR1 and CDR2: MGHDK, SYGVNS. The CDR3 here is CASSHPANTGELFF. The CDR3 DNA reads as TGTGCCAGCAGTCATCCCGCGAACACCGGGGAGCTGTTTTTT.

This chain connects TRBV7-8 to TRBJ2-3; 10 nucleotides line up with TRBD1. After removal of 3 bases from V and 4 bases from J, the junction contained 7 bases not matched to a gene. Germline V gives CDR1 SGHVS, CDR2 FQNEAQ. This CDR3 spans 16 amino acids. As DNA, the CDR3 is TGTGCCAGCAGCTTCCAACCGGGACAGGGGCCAGATACGCAGTATTTT. Its protein product is CASSFQPGQGPDTQYF.

This clone was picked up a small number of times. The sample carries other DNA sequences with the same CDR3. V gene TRBV29-1 combines with J gene TRBJ1-1; D is unresolved. This CDR3 has 12 amino acids. The germline V gene encodes CDR1 SQVTM and CDR2 ANQGSEA. The germline V and J ends were trimmed by 4 bases and 1 base, with 7 bases remaining between them. The CDR3 here is CSVGRGNTEAFF. CDR3 DNA: TGCAGCGTTGGTCGGGGGAACACTGAAGCTTTCTTT.

This chain connects TRBV7-2 to TRBJ1-1; possibly TRBD1 for D (5 bases). The CDR3 runs to 14 residues. The germline gives CDR1 SGHTA, CDR2 FQGNSA. The V gene lost 3 bases and the J gene lost 0 bases, with 8 bases spanning the gap. This CDR3 reads CASSLMTVNTEAFF. Here the CDR3 DNA reads TGTGCCAGCAGCTTGATGACAGTGAACACTGAAGCTTTCTTT.

With regard to this clone: The germline gene is not matched at one end of the junction; a read error may be the cause. The rearrangement uses TRBV27 and TRBJ2-1; the match to TRBD1 covers 9 bases. The CDR3 totals 18 residues. In germline, CDR1 is MNHEY, CDR2 SMNVEV (reference sequence). As DNA, the CDR3 is TGTGCCAGCAGTGCACGAATCAGGGGGACAGGGCCCTACAATGGGCAGTTCTTC. Its protein is CASSARIRGTGPYNGQFF.

The gene calls are TRBV7-6 and TRBJ1-1, with 9 bases identical to TRBD1. The germline CDR1 and CDR2 sequences are SGHVS and FNYEAQ. The CDR3 is made up of 15 amino acids. V shed 6 bases, J shed 4 bases, and the junction held 9 bases outside the gene matches. In nucleotides, the CDR3 is TGTGCCAGCAGTGCCTTGGGGGACAGGGCCACTGAAGCTTTCTTT. This translates into CASSALGDRATEAFF.